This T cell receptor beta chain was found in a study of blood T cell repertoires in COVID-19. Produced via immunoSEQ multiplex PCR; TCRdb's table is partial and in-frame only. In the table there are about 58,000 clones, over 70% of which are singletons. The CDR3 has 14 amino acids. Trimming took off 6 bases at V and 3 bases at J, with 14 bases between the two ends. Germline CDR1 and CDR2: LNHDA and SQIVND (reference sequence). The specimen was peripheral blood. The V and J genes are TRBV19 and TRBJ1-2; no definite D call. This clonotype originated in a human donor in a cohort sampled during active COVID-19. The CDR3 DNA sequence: TGTGCCAGTAGCCATCGTCGGGGAGACTATGGCTACACCTTC. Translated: CASSHRRGDYGYTF.